This T cell receptor beta chain was profiled in a study of T cell responses to AZD1222 COVID-19 vaccine. Study outcomes and limitations: After the peak T cell response, and only then, were repertoires sampled. Vaccination with two AZD1222 doses was followed by a rise in Spike-specific TCR breadth and depth. Just six AZD1222 recipients were seropositive at baseline. Mostly white British, mostly female donors; authors suggested clonal diversity may be underestimated.

Concerning this clone itself: Its antigen remains unknown.

The CDR3 spans 15 residues. Trimming left V 6 bases short and J 7 bases short, with 19 bases between. Germline CDR1 is SNHLY and CDR2 is FYNNEI. Using immunoSEQ multiplex PCR, the repertoire was profiled, and TCRdb retains in-frame clones only, with some absent. The repertoire includes over 100,000 clones, around 85% of them detected once, and around 8.3% sits in the top ten. The sample was peripheral blood, taken 28 days after the second dose of the MenACWY control vaccine. V usage is TRBV2 and J usage is TRBJ2-1; D is uncertain. This clonotype was obtained from an adult who received the MenACWY meningococcal vaccine as a control. The CDR3: CASRPVGYERNEQFF. For the CDR3, the DNA is TGTGCCAGCAGGCCGGTAGGGTATGAGAGGAATGAGCAGTTCTTC.